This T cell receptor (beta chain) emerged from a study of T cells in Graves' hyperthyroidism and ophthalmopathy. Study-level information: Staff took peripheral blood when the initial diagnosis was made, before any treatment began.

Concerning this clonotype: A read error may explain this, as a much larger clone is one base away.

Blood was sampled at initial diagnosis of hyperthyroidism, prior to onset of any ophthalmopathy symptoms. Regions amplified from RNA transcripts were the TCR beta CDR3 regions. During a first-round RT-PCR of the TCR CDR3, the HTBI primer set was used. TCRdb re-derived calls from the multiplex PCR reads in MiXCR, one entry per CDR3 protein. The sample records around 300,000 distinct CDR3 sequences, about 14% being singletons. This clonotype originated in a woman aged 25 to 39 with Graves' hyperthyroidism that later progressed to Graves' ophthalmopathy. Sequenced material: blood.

The CDR3, as DNA: TGTGCCAGCACCCAAACCCGACTAGCGGAACTTTTGGATGAGCAGCTCTTC. Translated, it gives CASTQTRLAELLDEQLF. This chain joins TRBV3-2 and TRBJ2-1; the D call TRBD2 from the table was never checked on the DNA. TRBV3-2 is described as a pseudogene. CDR3 length: 17 amino acids.